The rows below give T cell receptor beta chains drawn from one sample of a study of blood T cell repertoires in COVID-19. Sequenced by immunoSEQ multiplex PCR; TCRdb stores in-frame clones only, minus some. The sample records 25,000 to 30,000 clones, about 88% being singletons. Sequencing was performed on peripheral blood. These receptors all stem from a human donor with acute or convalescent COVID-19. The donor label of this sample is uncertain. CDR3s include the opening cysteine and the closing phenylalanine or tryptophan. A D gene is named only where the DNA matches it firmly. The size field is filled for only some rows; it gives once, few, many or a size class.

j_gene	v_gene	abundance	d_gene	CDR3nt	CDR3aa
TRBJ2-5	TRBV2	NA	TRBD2	TGTGCCAGCCTAGAGGCTAGCGGGAGTGAAGAGACCCAGTACTTC	CASLEASGSEETQYF
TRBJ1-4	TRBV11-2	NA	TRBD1	TGTGCCAGCAGCTTACGACCAGGGGGCGGTGGTGAAAAACTGTTTTTT	CASSLRPGGGGEKLFF
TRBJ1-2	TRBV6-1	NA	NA	TGTGCCAGCAGTGAAGGCCGGGTAAAGAACTATGGCTACACCTTC	CASSEGRVKNYGYTF
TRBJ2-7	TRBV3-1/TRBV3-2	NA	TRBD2	TGTGCCAGCAGCCTTAGCGGGGGGGCCCAGGACGAGCAGTACTTC	CASSLSGGAQDEQYF
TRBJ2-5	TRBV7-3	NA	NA	TGTGCCAGCAGCGCCCGGGCGGGAAGAGGCGAGACCCAGTACTTC	CASSARAGRGETQYF
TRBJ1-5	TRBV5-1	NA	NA	TGCGCCAGCAGCTTTGGACAGAATCAGCCCCAGCATTTT	CASSFGQNQPQHF
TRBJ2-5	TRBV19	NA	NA	TGTGCCAGTTCCCGCGACAGGCGTCAAGAGACCCAGTACTTC	CASSRDRRQETQYF
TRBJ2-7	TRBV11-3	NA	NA	TGTGCCAGCAGCAACCCGGACACGGCTGGGCAGTACTTC	CASSNPDTAGQYF
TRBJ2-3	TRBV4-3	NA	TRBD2	TGCGCCAGCAGTCTAGCGGGGGGGGATACGCAGTATTTT	CASSLAGGDTQYF
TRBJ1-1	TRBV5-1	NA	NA	TGCGCCAGCAGCTTGGGTGGAGGGTTGGGGTCGGACACTGAAGCTTTCTTT	CASSLGGGLGSDTEAFF
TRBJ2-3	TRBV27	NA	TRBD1	TGTGCCAGCAGTGGGACAGGGGAGATCACAGATACGCAGTATTTT	CASSGTGEITDTQYF
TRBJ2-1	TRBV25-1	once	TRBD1	TGTGCCAGCAGCGCCGGGACAGGGGGCAAAAATGAGCAGTTCTTC	CASSAGTGGKNEQFF
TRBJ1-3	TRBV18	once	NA	TGTGCCAGCTCACCACCTTACAGAGGAAACACCATATATTTT	CASSPPYRGNTIYF
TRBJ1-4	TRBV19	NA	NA	TGTGCCAGTAGTTCAGGTCCCCCCGCGGGCTCTGATGAAAAACTGTTTTTT	CASSSGPPAGSDEKLFF
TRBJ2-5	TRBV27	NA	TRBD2	TGTGCCAGCAGTTTATATGCTAGCGGGAGGGCGGTGGAGACCCAGTACTTC	CASSLYASGRAVETQYF
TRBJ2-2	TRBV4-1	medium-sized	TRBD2	TGCGCCAGCAGCCAACAACCGGGGGTAGCGGGTAACACCGGGGAGCTGTTTTTT	CASSQQPGVAGNTGELFF
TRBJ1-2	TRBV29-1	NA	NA	TGCAGCGTTGAGCGGGGAGTAAATGGCTACACCTTC	CSVERGVNGYTF
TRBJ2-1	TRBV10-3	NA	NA	TGTGCCATCAGACCCCCGGGACAGGGAGCGGGAGCGCCCTACAATGAGCAGTTCTTC	CAIRPPGQGAGAPYNEQFF
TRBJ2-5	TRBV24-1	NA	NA	TGTGCCACCAGTGATCCCCTGGAGACCCAGTACTTC	CATSDPLETQYF
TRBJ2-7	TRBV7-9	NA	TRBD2	TGTGCCAGCAGCCACGGGGCTAGCGGGAATGACGAGCAGTACTTC	CASSHGASGNDEQYF
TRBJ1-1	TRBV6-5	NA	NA	TGTGCCAGCAGTTACCAAGCAGGGGCCTTTGAAGCTTTCTTT	CASSYQAGAFEAFF
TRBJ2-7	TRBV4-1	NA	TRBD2	TGCGCCAGCAGAAGGACTAGCGGGGGGAGCTCCTACGAGCAGTACTTC	CASRRTSGGSSYEQYF
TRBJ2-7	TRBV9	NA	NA	TGTGCCAGCAGCGTCGATGAGACAGTAGCTCTCCACTTC	CASSVDETVALHF
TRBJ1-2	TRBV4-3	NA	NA	TGCGCCAGCAGCCAAGAACCGGGAGCTCCGGGGGGCTACACCTTC	CASSQEPGAPGGYTF
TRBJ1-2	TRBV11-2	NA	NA	TGTGCCAGCAGCCTTACAGATAACTATGGCTACACCTTC	CASSLTDNYGYTF
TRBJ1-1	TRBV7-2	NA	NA	TGTGCCAGCAGCTCAACCGGGACACGGAAGAACACTGAAGCTTTCTTT	CASSSTGTRKNTEAFF
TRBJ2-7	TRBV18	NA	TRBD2	TGTGCCAGCTCACGGACTAGCGGGGGGCCCGAGCAGTACTTC	CASSRTSGGPEQYF
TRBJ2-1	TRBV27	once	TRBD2	TGTGCCAGCAGTTTCCTCAGCGGGGGGGGCAATGAGCAGTTCTTC	CASSFLSGGGNEQFF
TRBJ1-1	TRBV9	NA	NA	TGTGCCAGCAGCGTAGGGTCCCTAAACACTGAAGCTTTCTTT	CASSVGSLNTEAFF
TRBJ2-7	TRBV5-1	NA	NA	TGCGCCAGCAGCCCCGACGGGTTCTACGAGCAGTACTTC	CASSPDGFYEQYF
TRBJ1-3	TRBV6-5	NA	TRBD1	TGTGCCAGCAGGACAGGGGGCTCTGGAAACACCATATATTTT	CASRTGGSGNTIYF
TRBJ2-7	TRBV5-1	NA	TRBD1	TGCGCCAGCACCAGGGACAGATCCGAGCAGTACTTC	CASTRDRSEQYF
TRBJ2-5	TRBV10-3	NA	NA	TGTGCCATCACCGAGGAGCCAGGGCGCGTAACCCAGTACTTC	CAITEEPGRVTQYF
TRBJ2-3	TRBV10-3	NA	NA	TGTGCCATCAGAAACCGCGGGGAGTTCACAGATACGCAGTATTTT	CAIRNRGEFTDTQYF
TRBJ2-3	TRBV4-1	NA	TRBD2	TGCGCCAGCAGTCCGGAGAGCGGGAGGAGCGATACGCAGTATTTT	CASSPESGRSDTQYF
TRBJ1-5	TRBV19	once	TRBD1	TGTGCCAGTAGAGAGGGACAGGGATACGGCAATCAGCCCCAGCATTTT	CASREGQGYGNQPQHF
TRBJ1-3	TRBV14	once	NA	TGTGCCAGCAGCCGGAGGGGAGATATAGTTTCTGGAAACACCATATATTTT	CASSRRGDIVSGNTIYF
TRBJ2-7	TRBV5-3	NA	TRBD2	TGTGCCAGAAGCTTGGGGCGGTCCTTTAGCGGGAGGGCCCTCACTCCCTACGAGCAGTACTTC	CARSLGRSFSGRALTPYEQYF
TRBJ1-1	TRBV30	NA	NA	TGTGCCTGGAACAGACGGGAGGACACTGAAGCTTTCTTT	CAWNRREDTEAFF
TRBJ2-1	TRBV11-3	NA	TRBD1	TGTGCCAGCAGCGTTCGGACAGGGGTGGGCAATGAGCAGTTCTTC	CASSVRTGVGNEQFF
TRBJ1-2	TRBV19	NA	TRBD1	TGTGCCAGTAGTATAGTGACAGGGGCCTCCTCGGGTGGCTACACCTTC	CASSIVTGASSGGYTF
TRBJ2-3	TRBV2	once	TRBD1	TGTGCCAGCAGTATAACCGGGACAGGGCTTCTCACAGATACGCAGTATTTT	CASSITGTGLLTDTQYF
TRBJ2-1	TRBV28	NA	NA	TGTGCCAGCAGTTCCCCTCGGGGCAATGAGCAGTTCTTC	CASSSPRGNEQFF